This T cell receptor (beta chain) stems from a study of T-cell memory formation after mild COVID-19. 5'RACE primed at constant segments yielded TCR alpha and TCR beta cDNA libraries bearing sample barcodes and UMIs. TCRdb independently ran MiXCR on the 5' RACE reads; one entry per CDR3 protein. The data contain about 470,000 distinct CDR3 sequences, 15% to 20% of them singletons. The receptor's source is an adult woman who had mild COVID-19 (a few samples of this study predate the infection). Cell type and time point are not known. Specimen: PBMCs or a T cell subset sorted from them (not recorded which).

The CDR3 nucleotides read TGTGCCAGCACAACCGGGATTACACCCACCGGGGAGCTGTTTTTT. Protein product: CASTTGITPTGELFF. The rearrangement uses TRBV11-2 and TRBJ2-2; D perhaps matches TRBD2 (5 bases). Between the trimmed V and J ends, which lost 7 bases and 4 bases, there was a span of 16 bases. This CDR3 spans 15 amino acids. Germline assignment: CDR1 SGHAT and CDR2 FQNNGV.